Sequencing of this TCR beta chain was carried out in a study of blood T cell repertoires in COVID-19 (dated by TCRdb to 2020 to 2021). Regarding the study in general: Samples covering the acute and convalescent phases of COVID-19 were provided by collaborators in the United States, Italy and Spain. The material from the prospective study consisted of cDNA or gDNA derived from T cells, B-cell-depleted T cells, or PBMCs. Deeply sampled blood TCRbeta repertoires from subjects exposed to, actively infected with, or recovered from COVID-19 were included in the dataset. The repertoires were released in a freely available public database intended as a resource for research on the immune response to SARS-CoV-2. The samples were drawn from two sources: the first 160 participants of the ongoing ImmuneRACE study, and 1,254 subjects contributed by 6 global collaborators. Sample metadata almost always included a de-identified subject ID, COVID-19 status, age in years and sex. Where available, HLA class I and class II types were obtained from metadata supplied by the sample provider rather than from assay-based typing.

The collaborating institutions used their own protocols to collect whole blood in K2EDTA tubes. Collaborator samples were shipped for TCRbeta analysis as frozen whole blood, isolated PBMCs, or DNA extracted from either sample type. The investigation overall reported the following: The quantity of clinical and demographic metadata differed by source and by participant and was supplied without curation.

Counted from cysteine to phenylalanine, this CDR3 has 21 amino acids. Only CDR3 DNA remains: 63 bases, in frame from the first base. From the germline V gene, CDR1 is LGHNA and CDR2 is YSLEER. V is reduced by 0 bases and J by 10 bases, leaving a spacing of 34 bases between them. Comment on this clone: Its target antigen remains unknown. It has no much larger one-base neighbor in the sample; base qualities were not kept.

TCRbeta CDR3 regions were amplified from genomic DNA using the immunoSEQ Assay, a bias-controlled multiplex PCR. Per the authors' processing: The number of nucleated cells in each sample was estimated from the amplification of reference gene primers within the assay. To quantify the absolute abundance of each unique TCRbeta CDR3 rearrangement, sequence reads were collapsed and filtered. For each sample, productive Simpson clonality was calculated as the square root of Simpson's diversity index across productive rearrangements. TCRdb mirrors the immuneACCESS table, restricted to in-frame sequences. Some clones are absent from its copies; in checked studies, under half trace to an unresolved V gene, and the reason for the others is unknown. D and trimming come from the DNA, and the V and J calls and clone size come from that table. For this sample there are 250,000 to 350,000 clones; approximately 90% appear just once. The top ten constitute less than 3% of the sample.

The sequenced sample consisted of peripheral blood. This chain joins TRBV4-3 to TRBJ2-1; 6 matching bases give a weak D call of TRBD2. This TCR was recovered from a woman aged 25-40 years with active or convalescent COVID-19. CDR3 protein: CASSQDHSFYGGVGQLGEQFF. DNA sequence: TGCGCCAGCAGCCAAGATCATTCTTTCTACGGCGGGGTGGGGCAATTAGGAGAGCAGTTCTTC.